This TCR beta chain was sequenced for a study of T cell clonality in common variable immunodeficiency. Many counts were recorded for this clone. The read terminates 3 residues ahead of where the CDR3 ends, so the germline J gene completes it. This CDR3 is built from 16 residues. Germline V CDR1 and CDR2: MNHEY, SVGEGT. Trimming pared 2 bases from V and 5 bases from J, leaving 18 bases between. Most patients and controls had Caucasian heritage. The protocol was immunoSEQ multiplex PCR, while the TCRdb copy is restricted to in-frame clones and leaves out a portion. This sample has about 42,000 clones, each found more than once.

The clonotype was recovered from a person aged 18 to 70 in good health. V and J are TRBV6-2 or TRBV6-3 and TRBJ2-5, with D perhaps matching TRBD1 (5 bases). The sample was peripheral blood mononuclear cells. Partial CDR3 DNA: TGTGCCAGCAGTTACGAAGGGCAGGGCCCTACCGAGACC. Protein product: CASSYEGQGPTET. The whole CDR3 sequence is CASSYEGQGPTETQYF.